One and the same sample provided the 20 T cell receptor beta chains below, sequenced in a study of tumor and adjacent non-tumor tissue in lung cancer. A modified ARM-PCR protocol with three rounds of nested PCR amplified TCRbeta. Each CDR3 protein is one row after TCRdb ran MiXCR on the multiplex PCR reads. Among tens of thousands of distinct CDR3 sequences listed, about 61% were seen once. No cell sorting was done before RNA was extracted from the tissue. Sequences were obtained from lung tumor tissue. These receptors all come from a man aged 45 to 65 with non-small cell lung cancer.

With respect to this clonotype: A clone one base away is much larger, so this may be a read error. The V and J genes are TRBV6-5 and TRBJ1-6, with D hard to call. V was pared by 2 bases and J by 11 bases, with 10 bases between. Germline lookup yields CDR1 MNHEY and CDR2 SVGAGI. The CDR3 spans 13 residues. Written as DNA, the CDR3 is TGTGCCAGCAGTTACAGGGTCAGACCACCCCTCCACTTT. Translating it yields CASSYRVRPPLHF.

Concerning this clonotype: An end of the junction differs from the germline gene, which may be a read error. The CDR3 nucleotides are TGCGCCAGCAGTTACGCAGGGCGTGGCCACGAGCAGTACTTC. Translated: CASSYAGRGHEQYF. V gene TRBV6-2 or TRBV6-3 combines with J gene TRBJ2-7, with D maybe TRBD1 (5 bases). Germline CDR1 MNHEY, CDR2 SVGEGT. This CDR3 contains 14 residues.

This clonotype was detected many times. The rearrangement joins TRBV6-6 to TRBJ1-5; TRBD1 agrees at 8 bases. The CDR3 has 14 residues. V lost 6 bases and J lost 5; bases outside the gene matches: 6. From germline, CDR1 is MNHNY and CDR2 SVGAGI (reference sequence). CDR3 DNA: TGTGCCAGCAGCCTCCCAGGGGGCGATCAGCCCCAGCATTTT. Its protein is CASSLPGGDQPQHF.

This chain uses TRBV5-1 with TRBJ2-5; D possibly corresponds to TRBD2 (6 bases). The germline CDR1 and CDR2 sequences are SGHRS and YFSETQ. V was trimmed by 4 bases and J by 5 bases, leaving 15 bases between them. The CDR3 sequence is 14 residues long. The CDR3 region has the DNA TGCGCCAGCAGCCGCGGGAACCCCAGGGAGACCCAGTACTTC. This gives the protein CASSRGNPRETQYF. Complete variable domain (other parts from reference TRBV5-1 and TRBJ2-5): KAGVTQTPRYLIKTRGQQVTLSCSPISGHRSVSWYQQTPGQGLQFLFEYFSETQRNKGNFPGRFSGRQFSNSRSEMNVSTLELGDSALYLCASSRGNPRETQYFGPGTRLLVL.

Note on this clonotype: In this CDR3 the conserved last residue, phenylalanine or tryptophan, is missing, so a read error is likely. The rearrangement uses TRBV6-1 and TRBJ2-1, with a weak D call TRBD1 (5 bases). CDR1 and CDR2 from the germline V gene are MNHNS and SASEGT. This CDR3 contains 11 residues. The CDR3 DNA follows: TGTACCAGCAGTGCACAGGTCGAGCAGTTCCTC. Translating gives CTSSAQVEQFL.

This clonotype was detected a few times. V gene TRBV28 combines with J gene TRBJ2-7; the match to TRBD2 covers 8 bases. The CDR3 sequence is 15 residues long. Germline trimming cut 5 bases from V and 7 bases from J; bases unmatched to any gene: 13. CDR1 is MDHEN and CDR2 is SYDVKM in the germline V gene. CDR3 region: CASSPSRAGVREQYF. In DNA, the CDR3 is TGTGCCAGCAGTCCCAGTCGAGCGGGAGTGCGGGAGCAGTACTTC.

This clonotype has just a few counts. This may come from a read error, since a much larger clone is one base off. The chain couples TRBV5-1 to TRBJ2-3; the D call may be TRBD1 or TRBD2 (5 bases each). The germline gives CDR1 SGHRS, CDR2 YFSETQ. V shed 4 bases and J shed 4 bases, with 10 bases lying between them. There are 13 residues in the CDR3. CDR3 sequence reads: CASSLLGADTQYF. The CDR3 bases are TGCGCCAGCAGCCTCCTGGGGGCAGATACGCAGTATTTT.

A note on this clonotype: Just one base apart from a much larger clone, this may be a read error. Here the CDR3 omits its conserved ending phenylalanine or tryptophan, so a read error is the likely source. The chain has TRBV28 and TRBJ2-5; D unclear. This CDR3 is built from 13 residues. V was pared by 7 bases and J by 4 bases, with 13 bases between. Germline values: CDR1 MDHEN, CDR2 SYDVKM. CDR3 sequence: CASTPASRETQYL. The CDR3 coding sequence is TGTGCCAGCACCCCGGCTAGTCGAGAGACCCAGTACTTA.

As for this clonotype: One end of the junction varies from germline; a read error may be responsible. This chain uses TRBV10-3 with TRBJ2-1; D is perhaps TRBD2 (6 bases). The CDR3 contains 16 residues. Germline CDR1 and CDR2: ENHRY and SYGVKD. CDR3 residues: CAISGMTWGELNEQFF. The CDR3 bases are TGTGCCATCAGTGGTATGACATGGGGGGAACTCAATGAGCAGTTCTTT.

Turning to this clonotype: This may arise from a read error, as a much more abundant clone is one base away. This chain links TRBV5-4 with TRBJ2-3; D is unclear. This CDR3 comprises 13 residues. V was clipped by 4 bases and J by 5 bases, with 11 bases between them. CDR1 and CDR2 (germline): SGHNT, YYREEE (reference sequence). The CDR3, as DNA: TGTGCCAGCAGCAAACTTAATCAAGATACGCAGTATTTT. Translated: CASSKLNQDTQYF.

In the case of this clonotype: This likely comes from a read error, as the CDR3 has no conserved phenylalanine or tryptophan at its end. The chain carries TRBV30 and TRBJ1-1; 10 bases are shared with TRBD1. The CDR3 totals 12 residues. Germline CDR1 is GTSNPN and CDR2 is SVGIG (reference sequence). The CDR3, as DNA: TGTGCTGCAGCGACAGGGGGCATTGAAGCTTTCTTA. Encoded protein: CAAATGGIEAFL.

V gene TRBV6-1 combines with J gene TRBJ2-3, with TRBD2 matching over 12 bases. Germline V gives CDR1 MNHNS, CDR2 SASEGT. The CDR3 extends over 16 amino acids. Germline trimming cut 6 bases from V and 0 bases from J; bases unmatched to any gene: 4. The CDR3: CASRRLAGASTDTQYF. The CDR3 nucleotides read TGTGCCAGCAGGCGACTAGCGGGGGCTAGCACAGATACGCAGTATTTT.

Concerning this clonotype: The junction departs from the called germline gene at one end, perhaps through a read error. The chain couples TRBV6-5 to TRBJ2-2; 7 bases align to TRBD2. The germline V gene has CDR1 MNHEY and CDR2 SVGAGI. The CDR3 sequence is 15 residues long. CDR3 loop: CASSATRFNTRELYF. DNA of the CDR3: TGTGCCAGCAGTGCGACTAGATTCAACACGCGGGAGCTGTATTTT.

A few counts support this clonotype. A much larger clone is a single base away; this may be a read error. Likely a read error: the CDR3 ends without its conserved phenylalanine or tryptophan. This chain joins TRBV12-3 or TRBV12-4 and TRBJ2-5, with TRBD1 matching 10 bases. CDR3 length: 14 amino acids. V was pared by 10 bases and J by 1 base, with 6 bases of the junction left unmatched. CDR3: CATGWDRGQETQYY. The CDR3 DNA reads as TGTGCCACTGGGTGGGACAGGGGCCAAGAGACCCAGTACTAC.

In regard to this clonotype: Without the conserved terminal phenylalanine or tryptophan, this CDR3 likely stems from a read error. No DNA is shown, since the ends of the CDR3 on it are uncertain; the CDR3 is the one TCRdb lists. The chain combines TRBV29-1 with TRBJ2-2; no DNA check was done on the table's D call, TRBD1. Ends included, the CDR3 has 15 residues. The germline gives CDR1 SQVTM, CDR2 ANQGSEA. Here the CDR3 reads CSVGMGTGISGELLS.

The gene calls are TRBV6-2 or TRBV6-3 and TRBJ2-5, with 11 bases fitting TRBD1. Germline assignment: CDR1 MNHEY and CDR2 SVGEGT. This CDR3 has 15 residues. The CDR3 is CVTREGQGDWETQYF. The CDR3 nucleotides read TGTGTCACAAGGGAGGGACAGGGGGATTGGGAGACCCAGTACTTC.

Concerning this clonotype: A much larger clonotype is one base distant, so this may be a read error. V usage is TRBV13 and J usage is TRBJ2-7; D ambiguous. The CDR3 is made up of 13 amino acids. Germline-derived CDR1 and CDR2 are PRHDT and FYEKMQ (reference sequence). CDR3 protein: CASSTRHSYAQYF. In DNA, the CDR3 is TGTGCCAGCAGCACCAGACATTCCTACGCGCAGTACTTC.

This clonotype was picked up many times. This sequence joins TRBV12-3 or TRBV12-4 and TRBJ2-6; D is unclear. There are 14 residues in the CDR3. V was pared by 3 bases and J by 2 bases, with 5 bases between. Here the CDR3 reads CASSFSPGANVLTF. The CDR3 nucleotides are TGTGCCAGCAGTTTCAGCCCTGGGGCCAACGTCCTGACTTTC.

The CDR3 DNA is TGCAGTGCCCGCCAAGCGGGAAACACCGGGGAGCTGTTTTTT. Protein: CSARQAGNTGELFF. J is TRBJ2-2 and V is TRBV20-1; 7 positions agree with TRBD2. From germline, CDR1 is DFQATT and CDR2 SNEGSKA (reference sequence). The trim removed 6 bases at V and 2 bases at J, leaving 6 bases unmatched. The CDR3 runs to 14 residues.

CDR3: CASSHGQGDSAHEQYF. CDR3 DNA: TGTGCCAGCAGCCATGGACAGGGGGATTCGGCCCACGAGCAGTACTTC. The chain combines TRBV4-2 with TRBJ2-7; the match to TRBD1 covers 10 bases. The CDR3 contains 16 residues. The germline gives CDR1 LGHNA, CDR2 YNFKEQ. V shed 3 bases, J shed 5 bases, and the junction held 10 bases outside the gene matches.